These 26 T cell receptor beta chains came from one sample sequenced in a study of T cell responses to AZD1222 COVID-19 vaccine. Profiled with immunoSEQ multiplex PCR; TCRdb holds only in-frame clones, not every one. Of about 120,000 clones listed, 88% were seen once; the top ten hold approximately 5.4%. Sequencing used peripheral blood, obtained on day 0 of AZD1222 vaccination. Every receptor here comes from an adult in good health.

The CDR3 here is CSGATSNTGELFF. The CDR3 bases are TGCAGCGGTGCGACATCGAACACCGGGGAGCTGTTTTTT. The chain has TRBV29-1 and TRBJ2-2, with D hard to call. V was pared by 7 bases and J by 0 bases, with 9 bases between. This CDR3 is 13 amino acids long. Germline V gene data show CDR1 as SQVTM and CDR2 as ANQGSEA.

V usage is TRBV27 and J usage is TRBJ1-1, with D possibly TRBD1 on 5 matching bases. The CDR3 has 13 amino acids. The V and J ends lost 5 bases and 11 bases respectively, with 18 bases between them. Germline CDR1 MNHEY, CDR2 SMNVEV (reference sequence). The CDR3 bases are TGTGCCAGCAGTCTTTCGGGGGAGCTTGGGGCTTTCTTT. Translation gives CASSLSGELGAFF.

This clone has a single count. The rearrangement uses TRBV23-1 and TRBJ2-2; D is possibly TRBD2 (5 bases). TRBV23-1 is given ORF status, its function remaining uncertain. Between the trimmed V and J ends, which lost 6 bases and 5 bases, there was a span of 19 bases. CDR3 size: 16 residues. In DNA form, the CDR3 reads TGCGCCAGCAGCCCTATGGGGAGCAGGTCAACCGGGGAGCTGTTTTTT. It translates to CASSPMGSRSTGELFF.

This clone was picked up one time. The chain has TRBV27 and TRBJ2-7, with D maybe TRBD1 (6 bases). From germline, CDR1 is MNHEY and CDR2 SMNVEV (reference sequence). Trimming left V 5 bases short and J 3 bases short, with 11 bases between. The CDR3 totals 13 residues. In nucleotides, the CDR3 is TGTGCCAGCAGTCGGCAGGGGAACTACGAGCAGTACTTC. Translation: CASSRQGNYEQYF.

This chain joins TRBV19 and TRBJ1-2; TRBD1 matches at 9 bases. Trimming at V came to 5 bases and at J to 8 bases, leaving 12 bases not matched to a gene. The CDR3 totals 15 residues. From germline, CDR1 is LNHDA and CDR2 SQIVND (reference sequence). This CDR3 reads CASSAWDRESKGYTF. The CDR3 bases are TGTGCCAGTAGTGCGTGGGACAGGGAGAGTAAAGGCTACACCTTC.

The chain recombines TRBV7-9 with TRBJ1-1, with D possibly TRBD1 on 5 matching bases. Germline CDR1 reads SEHNR; CDR2 reads FQNEAQ (reference sequence). V shed 6 bases and J shed 2 bases, with 16 bases lying between them. CDR3 length: 15 amino acids. The CDR3 is CASSQSGTVNTEAFF. CDR3 nucleotide sequence: TGTGCCAGCAGTCAATCCGGGACCGTCAACACTGAAGCTTTCTTT. Drawing the rest from reference TRBV7-9 and TRBJ1-1, the complete variable domain is DTGVSQNPRHKITKRGQNVTFRCDPISEHNRLYWYRQTLGQGPEFLTYFQNEAQLEKSRLLSDRFSAERPKGSFSTLEIQRTEQGDSAMYLCASSQSGTVNTEAFFGQGTRLTVV.

CDR3 in amino acids: CASSPPGTAYEQYF. CDR3 bases: TGTGCCAGCTCACCACCAGGGACCGCGTACGAGCAGTACTTC. V and J are TRBV18 and TRBJ2-7; D possibly uses TRBD1 or TRBD2 (5 bases each). The CDR3 is 14 amino acids. V was pared by 0 bases and J by 4 bases, with 10 bases between. CDR1 and CDR2 (germline): KGHSH, LQKENI. The full variable domain, rest sourced from reference TRBV18 and TRBJ2-7, is NAGVMQNPRHLVRRRGQEARLRCSPMKGHSHVYWYRQLPEEGLKFMVYLQKENIIDESGMPKERFSAEFPKEGPSILRIQQVVRGDSAAYFCASSPPGTAYEQYFGPGTRLTVT.

This chain connects TRBV2 to TRBJ1-2, with D perhaps TRBD1 (5 bases). The CDR3 consists of 14 residues. Germline V gene data show CDR1 as SNHLY and CDR2 as FYNNEI. V was clipped by 5 bases and J by 2 bases, with 12 bases between them. The CDR3 protein is CASSFSGGNYGYTF. The CDR3 region has the DNA TGTGCCAGCAGTTTTTCCGGGGGGAACTATGGCTACACCTTC. The variable domain in full, completed from reference TRBV2 and TRBJ1-2, reads EPEVTQTPSHQVTQMGQEVILRCVPISNHLYFYWYRQILGQKVEFLVSFYNNEISEKSEIFDDQFSVERPDGSNFTLKIRSTKLEDSAMYFCASSFSGGNYGYTFGSGTRLTVV.

This chain connects TRBV3-1 (or the pseudogene TRBV3-2) to TRBJ1-1, with TRBD1 matching 7 bases. The CDR3 runs 16 residues. The germline V gene has CDR1 LGHDT and CDR2 YNNKEL (reference sequence). The trim removed 7 bases at V and 1 base at J, leaving 12 bases unmatched. The CDR3 DNA follows: TGTGCCAGCACCCCAGACAGGGTCCGAACGAACACTGAAGCTTTCTTT. It encodes CASTPDRVRTNTEAFF.

This clone was recorded only once. V gene TRBV11-3 combines with J gene TRBJ1-4; D may be TRBD1 (5 bases). The ends were cut back, 0 bases at V and 5 bases at J, with 13 bases in the middle. The CDR3 has 16 amino acids. From germline, CDR1 is SGHNT and CDR2 YENEEA. In nucleotides, the CDR3 is TGTGCCAGCAGCTTAGAAGGCCCCTGGGGGAATGAAAAACTGTTTTTT. It is translated as CASSLEGPWGNEKLFF.

The CDR3 is CASSPEGVYGYTF. The CDR3 DNA sequence: TGTGCCAGCAGCCCTGAAGGGGTCTATGGCTACACCTTC. V gene TRBV3-1 (or the pseudogene TRBV3-2) combines with J gene TRBJ1-2, with a weak D call TRBD1 (5 bases). Germline CDR1 reads LGHDT; CDR2 reads YNNKEL (reference sequence). The CDR3 has 13 residues. V was clipped by 4 bases and J by 4 bases, with 10 bases between them.

This clone has just one count. V gene TRBV4-3 combines with J gene TRBJ1-1; D ambiguous. This CDR3 region has 15 residues. Germline loops: CDR1 LGHNA, CDR2 YSLEER. V dropped 0 bases and J dropped 1 base, with 9 bases sitting between them. CDR3 DNA: TGCGCCAGCAGCCAAGAATCGGCCAGGAACACTGAAGCTTTCTTT. It specifies CASSQESARNTEAFF.

CDR3 in DNA: TGTGCCAGCAGCTTTGTCAGCGGGAGTACAGATACGCAGTATTTT. Translation: CASSFVSGSTDTQYF. The chain carries TRBV7-9 and TRBJ2-3, with TRBD2 identical over 8 bases. CDR1 and CDR2 from the germline V gene are SEHNR and FQNEAQ (reference sequence). Losses at the gene ends were 3 bases for V and 3 bases for J; bases not matched to a gene: 5. The CDR3 has 15 residues.

V usage is TRBV21-1 and J usage is TRBJ1-4; the tabulated D call, TRBD1, remains unverified against the DNA. TRBV21-1 has pseudogene status. CDR3 length: 12 amino acids. The CDR3 bases are TGTGCCCAAGACGGCAGGGATGAAAAACTGTTTTTT. It codes for CAQDGRDEKLFF.

This clone was detected a few times. This chain joins TRBV15 and TRBJ2-1; 7 bases are a match to TRBD1. Looked up from germline, CDR1 is LNHNV and CDR2 is YYDKDF (reference sequence). V trimming: 1 base; J trimming: 9 bases; junction bases outside the gene matches: 15. The CDR3 totals 17 residues. This CDR3 reads CATSRATGRVSPSEQFF. CDR3 nucleotide sequence: TGTGCCACCAGCAGAGCGACAGGGCGGGTTTCCCCCAGTGAGCAGTTCTTC.

The chain has TRBV28 and TRBJ1-2, with TRBD1 identical over 9 bases. This CDR3 has 13 residues. The germline gives CDR1 MDHEN, CDR2 SYDVKM. J gave up 6 bases and V 4 bases, and 3 bases lay outside the gene matches. Here the CDR3 DNA reads TGTGCCAGCAGTTACAGGGGGCGCGATGGCTACACCTTC. Translation: CASSYRGRDGYTF.

This clone was observed a few times. CDR3 nucleotides: TGTGCCAGCAGCACCGGGACTAGGGGCCTTGAGGAGCAGTTCTTC. It specifies CASSTGTRGLEEQFF. This chain connects TRBV7-2 to TRBJ2-1, with TRBD2 matching 8 bases. The CDR3 is 15 residues long. CDR1 is SGHTA, CDR2 FQGNSA, per germline. After removal of 5 bases from V and 10 bases from J, the junction contained 13 bases not matched to a gene.

The chain combines TRBV5-1 with TRBJ2-1; 10 nucleotides agree with TRBD2. V lost 5 bases and J lost 0; bases outside the gene matches: 5. Germline V gene sequence: CDR1 SGHRS, CDR2 YFSETQ. The CDR3 spans 16 residues. In nucleotides, the CDR3 is TGCGCCAGCAGATTACTAGCGGGAAGCTCCTACAATGAGCAGTTCTTC. Translated: CASRLLAGSSYNEQFF.

CDR3 nucleotides: TGTGCCAGCTCATCAATGACAGGTTATGAAGCTTTCTTT. It translates to CASSSMTGYEAFF. The genes are TRBV18 and TRBJ1-1; perhaps TRBD1 as D (6 bases). The germline V gene encodes CDR1 KGHSH and CDR2 LQKENI. V lost 5 bases to trimming and J lost 7 bases, with 14 bases between them. The CDR3 sequence is 13 residues long.

V and J are TRBV7-3 and TRBJ2-2; D is uncertain. V was trimmed by 1 base and J by 0 bases, leaving 9 bases between them. CDR1 and CDR2 from the germline V gene are SGHTA and FQGTGA. The CDR3 loop spans 16 amino acids. The CDR3 here is CASSLIGSANTGELFF. The CDR3, as DNA: TGTGCCAGCAGCTTAATTGGCAGCGCGAACACCGGGGAGCTGTTTTTT.

The J gene is TRBJ1-1, the V gene TRBV9; perhaps TRBD1 as D (5 bases). CDR1 SGDLS and CDR2 YYNGEE come from the germline V gene. The CDR3 spans 14 residues. Trimming took 0 bases from V and 0 from J, leaving 6 bases between them. Here the CDR3 DNA reads TGTGCCAGCAGCGTAGGACAGCTGAACACTGAAGCTTTCTTT. Its protein product is CASSVGQLNTEAFF.

The gene calls are TRBV30 and TRBJ2-1, with 8 bases matching TRBD2. Germline CDR1 GTSNPN, CDR2 SVGIG (reference sequence). This CDR3 is 14 amino acids long. V lost 4 bases to trimming and J lost 6 bases; unmatched junction nucleotides: 8. In nucleotides, the CDR3 is TGTGCCTGGAACAGCGGGAGCGCGTCCAATGAGCAGTTCTTC. This sequence encodes CAWNSGSASNEQFF.

This clone was found once. This sequence joins TRBV29-1 and TRBJ1-2; no reliable D call. The V gene's germline CDR1 is SQVTM and CDR2 ANQGSEA. The CDR3 is 15 amino acids. Trimming removed 5 bases from V and 2 bases from J, with 18 bases in between. The CDR3 nucleotides are TGCAGCGTTCGCGTTTCCTTAACAGAGAACTATGGCTACACCTTC. Translation gives CSVRVSLTENYGYTF.

This chain uses TRBV27 with TRBJ2-3, with 7 bases that match TRBD2. The CDR3 is 17 residues long. Germline V gene lookup returns CDR1 MNHEY and CDR2 SMNVEV (reference sequence). The V and J ends lost 6 bases and 2 bases, in that order; junction bases with no gene match: 14. The CDR3 reads CASRLYSGLLITDTQYF. The CDR3, as DNA: TGTGCCAGCAGGCTCTACTCGGGACTACTAATCACAGATACGCAGTATTTT.

This chain uses TRBV7-9 with TRBJ2-1; tentative D call: TRBD1 (5 bases). In germline, CDR1 is SEHNR, CDR2 FQNEAQ (reference sequence). The V gene lost 5 bases and the J gene lost 3 bases, with 14 bases spanning the gap. The CDR3 is made up of 15 amino acids. The CDR3 is CASSPKGSIYNEQFF. CDR3 nucleotide sequence: TGTGCCAGCAGCCCCAAGGGGTCGATCTACAATGAGCAGTTCTTC.

The chain has TRBV28 and TRBJ1-3; D gene unclear. V was cut by 10 bases and J by 4 bases, with 11 bases left in between. Germline V gives CDR1 MDHEN, CDR2 SYDVKM. The CDR3 contains 12 residues. The chain's CDR3 is CATSLGGNTIYF. The CDR3 coding sequence is TGTGCCACCTCGTTGGGGGGAAACACCATATATTTT.